A single sample is the source of the 17 T cell receptor beta chains below, sequenced in a study of response to subunit inactivated influenza vaccine. A single record per CDR3 protein comes from TCRdb applying MiXCR to the RT-PCR reads. The table lists more than 150,000 distinct CDR3 sequences, around 9% of them singletons, with roughly 10% in the top ten. Sequenced material: non-naive T cells sorted from PBMCs, taken on the day of vaccination. The receptor set was obtained from a man in his fifties or sixties who received an inactivated influenza vaccine.

The rearrangement links TRBV4-3 to TRBJ2-2; D unresolved. The germline gives CDR1 LGHNA, CDR2 YSLEER. Between the trimmed V and J ends, which lost 4 bases and 5 bases, there was a span of 8 bases. This CDR3 contains 13 residues. DNA of the CDR3: TGCGCCAGCAGCCCAACTATGACCGGGGAGCTGTTTTTT. This gives the protein CASSPTMTGELFF.

This sequence joins TRBV4-3 and TRBJ2-3; D not certain. Trimming removed 0 bases at V and 1 base at J, with 8 bases between. The CDR3 contains 15 residues. Germline lookup yields CDR1 LGHNA and CDR2 YSLEER. The CDR3 bases are TGCGCCAGCAGCCAAGATTCGCAGGGCACAGATACGCAGTATTTT. It codes for CASSQDSQGTDTQYF.

This rearrangement joins TRBV4-3 to TRBJ1-4; D gene ambiguous. Trimming cost V 5 bases and J 5 bases, with 9 bases left between them. Germline loops: CDR1 LGHNA, CDR2 YSLEER. The CDR3 runs 13 residues. CDR3 residues: CASSLQRNEKLFF. CDR3 in DNA: TGCGCCAGCAGCTTACAGAGAAATGAAAAACTGTTTTTT.

The sample holds many counts of this clonotype. The V call is TRBV20-1, the J call TRBJ2-7; D is undetermined. In germline, CDR1 is DFQATT, CDR2 SNEGSKA (reference sequence). The CDR3 has 13 amino acids. V was clipped by 7 bases and J by 2 bases, with 15 bases between them. CDR3 loop: CSVTDLSTYEQYF. DNA for the CDR3: TGCAGTGTCACGGACCTATCCACCTACGAGCAGTACTTC.

This clonotype was seen at least ten times. At one end, the junction sequence differs from germline, possibly due to a read error. The rearrangement joins TRBV12-3 or TRBV12-4 to TRBJ2-3; perhaps TRBD1 as D (6 bases). This CDR3 has 11 amino acids. CDR3: CASSSFQTGHF. The CDR3 nucleotides are TGTGCCAGCAGTTCCTTTCAAACAGGGCACTTT.

This chain joins TRBV7-2 and TRBJ2-1, with D tentatively TRBD1 or TRBD2 (6 bases each). The V gene's germline CDR1 is SGHTA and CDR2 FQGNSA. The CDR3 consists of 15 residues. The V end was cut by 4 bases, the J end by 6 bases, with 16 bases between. The CDR3 bases are TGTGCCAGCAGCTCTTGGGGGCGGGGCCCCAATGAGCAGTTCTTC. This sequence encodes CASSSWGRGPNEQFF.

This clonotype has a count of ten or more. The genes are TRBV24-1 and TRBJ2-1; unclear D gene. Germline-derived CDR1 and CDR2 are KGHDR and SFDVKD. V was cut by 0 bases and J by 4 bases, with 9 bases left in between. This CDR3 contains 15 residues. The CDR3: CATSDLQTDYNEQFF. CDR3 nucleotides: TGTGCCACCAGTGATTTGCAAACCGATTACAATGAGCAGTTCTTC.

The table lists this clonotype with a few counts. The rearrangement joins TRBV6-5 to TRBJ1-1, with unresolved D. V gave up 5 bases and J gave up 3 bases, with 13 bases separating them. This CDR3 is 14 amino acids long. Germline V gene data show CDR1 as MNHEY and CDR2 as SVGAGI. The CDR3 reads CASSLEQRHTEAFF. For the CDR3, the DNA is TGTGCCAGCAGTCTCGAACAGCGTCACACTGAAGCTTTCTTT.

In this sample, this clonotype turned up many times. The chain combines TRBV11-2 with TRBJ2-5; 7 nucleotides align to TRBD1. Losses at the gene ends were 1 base for V and 1 base for J; bases not matched to a gene: 3. The CDR3 runs 15 residues. CDR1 and CDR2 (germline): SGHAT, FQNNGV. The CDR3 bases are TGTGCCAGCAGCTTAGGCCCAGGGGGCCAAGAGACCCAGTACTTC. The encoded protein is CASSLGPGGQETQYF.

The table lists this clonotype with a count of one. A read error may be the cause here, since a much bigger clone is one base away. V usage is TRBV6-1 and J usage is TRBJ1-1; the D is unclear. The CDR3 sequence is 12 residues long. CDR1 MNHNS and CDR2 SASEGT come from the germline V gene. This chain's CDR3 is CASIEPRTEAFF. Here the CDR3 DNA reads TGTGCCAGCATTGAACCCCGTACTGAAGCTTTCTTT.

This clonotype was seen ten or more times. The V call is TRBV9, the J call TRBJ1-2; weak D call: TRBD1 (6 bases). V was cut by 4 bases and J by 7 bases, with 20 bases left in between. Germline CDR1 reads SGDLS; CDR2 reads YYNGEE. The CDR3 consists of 15 residues. In DNA form, the CDR3 reads TGTGCCAGCAGCACCGGACAGAGCTCTTATAGTGGCTACACCTTC. Encoded protein: CASSTGQSSYSGYTF.

V is TRBV25-1 and J is TRBJ2-1; TRBD1 matches at 7 bases. CDR1 is MGHDK, CDR2 SYGVNS, per germline. The ends lost 1 base at V and 4 bases at J; junction bases unmatched: 7. The CDR3 totals 16 residues. Here the CDR3 reads CASSEFGTEVYNEQFF. DNA of the CDR3: TGTGCCAGCAGTGAATTCGGGACAGAAGTATACAATGAGCAGTTCTTC.

The rearrangement joins TRBV7-3 to TRBJ2-1; TRBD2 aligns across 12 bases. The CDR3 runs to 14 residues. Germline CDR1 and CDR2: SGHTA and FQGTGA. The V and J ends lost 5 bases and 10 bases, in that order; junction bases with no gene match: 6. The DNA for the CDR3 is TGTGCCAGCAGCGTGACCGGGACTAGCGGGGAGCAGTTCTTC. Amino acids: CASSVTGTSGEQFF.

Details on this clonotype: Just one base apart from a much larger clone, this may be a read error. The DNA of the CDR3 is TGTTCCAGCAGCCCTCCGGGTGGCTACGAGCAGTACTTC. Encoded protein: CSSSPPGGYEQYF. The chain combines TRBV7-9 with TRBJ2-7; D is unclear. The CDR3 totals 13 residues. CDR1 SEHNR and CDR2 FQNEAQ come from the germline V gene (reference sequence).

This sequence joins TRBV7-9 and TRBJ2-7; no clear D. The V gene lost 5 bases and the J gene lost 3 bases, with 8 bases spanning the gap. Germline V gene lookup returns CDR1 SEHNR and CDR2 FQNEAQ (reference sequence). This CDR3 contains 12 residues. CDR3 protein: CASSPPVYEQYF. The CDR3 bases are TGTGCCAGCAGCCCGCCGGTCTACGAGCAGTACTTC.

The gene calls are TRBV10-3 and TRBJ1-2; no firm D call. The ends were cut back, 6 bases at V and 5 bases at J, with 10 bases in the middle. Germline V gene data show CDR1 as ENHRY and CDR2 as SYGVKD. CDR3 length equals 12 residues. The CDR3 loop is CAISPTGYGYTF. The CDR3 DNA follows: TGTGCCATCAGCCCTACGGGGTATGGCTACACCTTC.

The chain couples TRBV20-1 to TRBJ2-3; D might be TRBD1 or TRBD2, each matching 6 bases. Germline V CDR1 and CDR2: DFQATT, SNEGSKA (reference sequence). V lost 2 bases, J lost 2 bases, and 11 bases lay in between. The CDR3 extends over 14 amino acids. Here the CDR3 reads CSARFPGATDTQYF. CDR3 DNA: TGCAGTGCTAGATTTCCGGGGGCCACAGATACGCAGTATTTT.